This T cell receptor (beta chain) was documented in a study of long-term antiretroviral therapy in people with HIV. Study-wide findings and caveats: Dating from about 2003 to 2017, the blood was possibly obtained under older ART regimens. The study lacked data on ART adherence, viral resistance or therapy changes.

The run of the v3.0 immunoSEQ assay was at survey level. Repertoires were generated with immunoSEQ multiplex PCR, while TCRdb's copy carries only in-frame clones and drops some. The table has more than 20,000 clones, about 91% seen once. CDR1 and CDR2 (germline): MGHRA, YSYEKL. Germline trimming cut 4 bases from V and 3 bases from J; bases unmatched to any gene: 14. The CDR3 is made up of 18 amino acids. Researchers secured at least one pre-ART and at least two post-ART PBMC samples from each donor. With regard to this clone: Its specificity is not known.

The sequenced sample was unsorted PBMCs, obtained 1.8 years before starting antiretroviral therapy. The chain links TRBV4-1 to TRBJ1-5; TRBD1 aligns across 8 bases. The TCR originated in a man between 50 and 59 years old with HIV. CDR3 residues: CASSPGTGASFDNQPQHF. Written as DNA, the CDR3 is TGCGCCAGCAGCCCTGGGACAGGAGCTTCCTTTGACAATCAGCCCCAGCATTTT.